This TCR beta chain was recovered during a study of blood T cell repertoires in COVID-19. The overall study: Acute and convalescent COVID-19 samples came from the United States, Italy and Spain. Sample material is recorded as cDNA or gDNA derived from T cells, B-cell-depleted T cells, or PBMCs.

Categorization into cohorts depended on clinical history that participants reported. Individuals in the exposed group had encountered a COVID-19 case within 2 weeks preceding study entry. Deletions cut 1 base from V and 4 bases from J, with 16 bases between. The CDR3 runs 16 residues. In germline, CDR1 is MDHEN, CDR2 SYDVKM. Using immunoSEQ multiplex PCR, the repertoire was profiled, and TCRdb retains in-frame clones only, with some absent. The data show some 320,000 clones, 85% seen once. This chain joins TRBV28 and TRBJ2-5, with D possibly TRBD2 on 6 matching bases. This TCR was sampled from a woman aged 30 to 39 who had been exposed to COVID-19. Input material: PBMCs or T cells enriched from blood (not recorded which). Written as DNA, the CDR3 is TGTGCCAGCAGTTTATTAACCGGGCCGCGGGGAGAGACCCAGTACTTC. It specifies CASSLLTGPRGETQYF.